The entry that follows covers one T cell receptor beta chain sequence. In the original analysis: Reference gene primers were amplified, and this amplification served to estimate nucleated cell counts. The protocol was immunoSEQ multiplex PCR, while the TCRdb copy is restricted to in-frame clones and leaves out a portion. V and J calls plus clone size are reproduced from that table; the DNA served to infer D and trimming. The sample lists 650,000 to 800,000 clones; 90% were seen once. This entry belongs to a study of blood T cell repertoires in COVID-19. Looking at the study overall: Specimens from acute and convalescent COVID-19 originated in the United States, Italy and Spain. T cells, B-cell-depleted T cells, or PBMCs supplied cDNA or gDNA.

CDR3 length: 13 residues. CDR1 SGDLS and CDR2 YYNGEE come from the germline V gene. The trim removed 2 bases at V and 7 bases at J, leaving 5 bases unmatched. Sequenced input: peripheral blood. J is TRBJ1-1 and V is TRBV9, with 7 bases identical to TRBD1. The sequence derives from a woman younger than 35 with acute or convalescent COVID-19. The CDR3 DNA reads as TGTGCCAGCAGCGTTAACAGGGGTGGTGAAGCTTTCTTT. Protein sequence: CASSVNRGGEAFF.